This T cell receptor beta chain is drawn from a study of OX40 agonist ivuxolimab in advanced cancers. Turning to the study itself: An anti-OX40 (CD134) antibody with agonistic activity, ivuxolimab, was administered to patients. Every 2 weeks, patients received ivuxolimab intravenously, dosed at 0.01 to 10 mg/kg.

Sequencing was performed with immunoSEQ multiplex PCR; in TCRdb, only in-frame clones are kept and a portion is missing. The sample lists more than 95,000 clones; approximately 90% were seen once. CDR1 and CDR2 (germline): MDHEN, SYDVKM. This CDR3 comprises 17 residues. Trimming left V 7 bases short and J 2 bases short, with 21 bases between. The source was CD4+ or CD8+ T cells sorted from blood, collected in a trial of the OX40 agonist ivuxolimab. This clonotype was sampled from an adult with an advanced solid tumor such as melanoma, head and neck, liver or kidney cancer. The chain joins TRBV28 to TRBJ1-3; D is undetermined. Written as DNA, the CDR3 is TGTGCCAGCACCAGTCCGGCAGCGAACAATGCTGGAAACACCATATATTTT. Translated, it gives CASTSPAANNAGNTIYF.